The source of this T cell receptor (beta chain) is a study of T cell responses to AZD1222 COVID-19 vaccine. Broader study findings: A mostly white British donor set with more females was recruited, and clonal diversity was possibly underestimated.

With respect to this clone: What it binds is unknown.

This table comes from immunoSEQ multiplex PCR, and its TCRdb copy is limited to in-frame clones, with some not included. The table lists some 180,000 clones, 80% to 95% of them singletons, with 1.5% to 2% in the top ten. The sequenced sample was peripheral blood, obtained 28 days after the second AZD1222 dose. This TCR derives from an adult who received the AZD1222 COVID-19 vaccine.

As DNA, the CDR3 is TGTGCCAGCAGCGTAGGGGACACAGGGTGGAATTCACCCCTCCACTTT. It specifies CASSVGDTGWNSPLHF. The rearrangement joins TRBV9 to TRBJ1-6, with D maybe TRBD1 (6 bases). The CDR3 is made up of 16 amino acids. Germline V CDR1 and CDR2: SGDLS, YYNGEE. V was shortened by 0 bases and J by 7 bases, with 14 bases between the two germline ends.